This T cell receptor (beta chain) was sequenced in a study of blood T cell repertoires in COVID-19. The wider study: Sources were T cells, B-cell-depleted T cells, or PBMCs; the material itself was cDNA or gDNA.

This clone came up once. This CDR3 spans 14 amino acids. The V end was cut by 6 bases, the J end by 3 bases, with 12 bases between. Per germline, CDR1 SGHAT and CDR2 FQDESV (reference sequence). Libraries were prepared by immunoSEQ multiplex PCR; TCRdb keeps only in-frame clonotypes and omits some of them. The table has some 400,000 clones, 85% to 90% seen once. The chain carries TRBV11-1 and TRBJ2-1; tentatively, D is TRBD1 (5 bases). The sample comprised peripheral blood. This TCR came from a man younger than 30 with active or convalescent COVID-19. This CDR3 reads CASRPKGYYNEQFF. CDR3 DNA: TGTGCCAGCAGGCCCAAGGGGTACTACAATGAGCAGTTCTTC.